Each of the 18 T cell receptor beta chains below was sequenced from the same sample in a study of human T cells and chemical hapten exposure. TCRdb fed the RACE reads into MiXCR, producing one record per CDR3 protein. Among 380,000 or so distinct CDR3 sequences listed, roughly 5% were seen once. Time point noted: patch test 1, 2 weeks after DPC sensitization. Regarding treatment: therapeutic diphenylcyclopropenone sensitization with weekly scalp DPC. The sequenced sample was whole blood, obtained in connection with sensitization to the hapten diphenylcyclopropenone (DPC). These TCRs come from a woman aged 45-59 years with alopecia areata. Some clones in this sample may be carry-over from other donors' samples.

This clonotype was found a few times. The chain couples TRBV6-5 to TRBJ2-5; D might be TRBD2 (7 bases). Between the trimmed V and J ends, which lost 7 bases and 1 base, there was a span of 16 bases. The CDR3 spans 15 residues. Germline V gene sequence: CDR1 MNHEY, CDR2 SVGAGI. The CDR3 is CASKVVGGPQETQYF. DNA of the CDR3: TGTGCCAGCAAGGTGGTGGGGGGGCCCCAAGAGACCCAGTACTTC.

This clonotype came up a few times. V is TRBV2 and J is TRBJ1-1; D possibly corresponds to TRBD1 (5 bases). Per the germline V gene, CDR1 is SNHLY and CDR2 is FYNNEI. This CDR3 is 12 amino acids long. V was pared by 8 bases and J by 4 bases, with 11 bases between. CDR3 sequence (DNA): TGTGCCAGCGTCCAGGGACCCACTGAAGCTTTCTTT. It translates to CASVQGPTEAFF.

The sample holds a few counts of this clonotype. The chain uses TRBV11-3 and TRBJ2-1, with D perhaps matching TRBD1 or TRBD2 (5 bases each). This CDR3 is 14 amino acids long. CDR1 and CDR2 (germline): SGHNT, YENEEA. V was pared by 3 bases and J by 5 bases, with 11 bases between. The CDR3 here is CASSLGESDNEQFF. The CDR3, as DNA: TGTGCCAGCAGCTTGGGGGAGAGCGACAATGAGCAGTTCTTC.

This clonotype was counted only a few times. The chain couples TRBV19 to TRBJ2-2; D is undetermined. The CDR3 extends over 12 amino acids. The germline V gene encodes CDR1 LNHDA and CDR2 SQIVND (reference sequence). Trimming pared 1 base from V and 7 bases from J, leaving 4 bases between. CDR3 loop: CASSIVSGELFF. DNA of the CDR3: TGTGCCAGTAGTATAGTTAGCGGGGAGCTGTTTTTT.

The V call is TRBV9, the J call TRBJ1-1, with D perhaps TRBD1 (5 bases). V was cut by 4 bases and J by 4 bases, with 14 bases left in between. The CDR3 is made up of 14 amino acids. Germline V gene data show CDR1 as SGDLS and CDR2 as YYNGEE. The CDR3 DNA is TGTGCCAGCAGCTCGCCAGGGTTAAGCACTGAAGCTTTCTTT. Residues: CASSSPGLSTEAFF. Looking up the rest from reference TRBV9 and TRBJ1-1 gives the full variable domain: DSGVTQTPKHLITATGQRVTLRCSPRSGDLSVYWYQQSLDQGLQFLIQYYNGEERAKGNILERFSAQQFPDLHSELNLSSLELGDSALYFCASSSPGLSTEAFFGQGTRLTVV.

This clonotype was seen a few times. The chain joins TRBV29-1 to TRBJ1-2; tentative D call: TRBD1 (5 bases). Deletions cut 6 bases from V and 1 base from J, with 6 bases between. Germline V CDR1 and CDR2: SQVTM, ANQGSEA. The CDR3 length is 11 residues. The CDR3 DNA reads TGCAGCGTCGGACATAACTATGGCTACACCTTC. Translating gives CSVGHNYGYTF.

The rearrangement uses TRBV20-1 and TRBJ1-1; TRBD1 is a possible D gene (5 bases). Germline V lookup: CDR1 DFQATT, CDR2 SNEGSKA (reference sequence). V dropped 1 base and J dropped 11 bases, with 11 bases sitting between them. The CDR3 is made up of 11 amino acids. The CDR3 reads CSARVSGDAFF. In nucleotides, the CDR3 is TGCAGTGCTAGAGTTAGCGGGGACGCTTTCTTT.

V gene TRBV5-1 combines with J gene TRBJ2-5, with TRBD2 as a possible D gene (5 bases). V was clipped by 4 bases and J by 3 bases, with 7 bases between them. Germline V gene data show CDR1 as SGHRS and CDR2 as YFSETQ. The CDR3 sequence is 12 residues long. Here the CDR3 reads CASSLAKETQYF. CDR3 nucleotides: TGCGCCAGCAGCCTAGCCAAAGAGACCCAGTACTTC.

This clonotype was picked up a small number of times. CDR3 sequence reads: CASSTTGTLSYRFDEQYF. The CDR3 nucleotides read TGCGCCAGCAGCACCACCGGGACCCTGAGCTACAGATTTGACGAGCAGTACTTC. The chain joins TRBV5-1 to TRBJ2-7; D might be TRBD1 or TRBD2, each matching 5 bases. Trimming cost V 4 bases and J 5 bases, with 28 bases left between them. Germline CDR1 reads SGHRS; CDR2 reads YFSETQ. This CDR3 is 18 amino acids long.

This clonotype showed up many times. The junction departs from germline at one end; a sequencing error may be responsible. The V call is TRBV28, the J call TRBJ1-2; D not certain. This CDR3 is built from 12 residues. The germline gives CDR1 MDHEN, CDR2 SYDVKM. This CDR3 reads CASSSSNDGYTF. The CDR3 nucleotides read TGTGCCAGCAGTTCCAGTAACGATGGCTACACCTTC.

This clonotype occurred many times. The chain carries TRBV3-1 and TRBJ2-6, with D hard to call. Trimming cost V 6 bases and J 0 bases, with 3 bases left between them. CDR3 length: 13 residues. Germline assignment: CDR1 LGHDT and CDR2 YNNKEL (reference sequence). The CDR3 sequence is CASRNSGANVLTF. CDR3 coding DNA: TGTGCCAGCAGGAACTCTGGGGCCAACGTCCTGACTTTC.

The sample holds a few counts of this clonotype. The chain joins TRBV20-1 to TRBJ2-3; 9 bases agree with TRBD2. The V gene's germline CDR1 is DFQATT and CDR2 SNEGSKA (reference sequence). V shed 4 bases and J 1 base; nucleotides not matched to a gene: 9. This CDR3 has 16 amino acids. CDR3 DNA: TGCAGTGCTAAGAGCGGGAGGTTGGATGGCACAGATACGCAGTATTTT. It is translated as CSAKSGRLDGTDTQYF.

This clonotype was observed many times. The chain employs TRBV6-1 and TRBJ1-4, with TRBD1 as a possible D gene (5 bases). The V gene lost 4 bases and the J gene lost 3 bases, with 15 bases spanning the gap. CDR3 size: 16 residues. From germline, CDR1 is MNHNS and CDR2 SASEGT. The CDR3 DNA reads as TGTGCCAGCAGTGGCGCAGGGACTGTAGCTAATGAAAAACTGTTTTTT. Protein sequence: CASSGAGTVANEKLFF.

CDR3 loop: CATRADRGPGNTIYF. Here the CDR3 DNA reads TGTGCCACCAGAGCCGACAGGGGGCCTGGAAACACCATATATTTT. V is TRBV15 and J is TRBJ1-3; 10 bases line up with TRBD1. The length of the CDR3 is 15 residues. Germline V gives CDR1 LNHNV, CDR2 YYDKDF (reference sequence). V gave up 6 bases and J gave up 2 bases; unmatched junction bases: 4.

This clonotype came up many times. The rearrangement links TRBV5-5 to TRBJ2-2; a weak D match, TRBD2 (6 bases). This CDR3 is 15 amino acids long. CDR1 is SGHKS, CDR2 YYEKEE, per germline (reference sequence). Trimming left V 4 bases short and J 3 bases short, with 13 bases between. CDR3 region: CASSLFGGDTGELFF. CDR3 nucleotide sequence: TGTGCCAGCAGCCTCTTCGGGGGAGACACCGGGGAGCTGTTTTTT. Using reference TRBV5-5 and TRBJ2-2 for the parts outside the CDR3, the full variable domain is DAGVTQSPTHLIKTRGQQVTLRCSPISGHKSVSWYQQVLGQGPQFIFQYYEKEERGRGNFPDRFSARQFPNYSSELNVNALLLGDSALYLCASSLFGGDTGELFFGEGSRLTVL.

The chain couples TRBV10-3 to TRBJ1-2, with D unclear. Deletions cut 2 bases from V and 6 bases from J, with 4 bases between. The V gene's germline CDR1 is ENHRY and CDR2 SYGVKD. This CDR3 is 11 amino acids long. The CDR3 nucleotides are TGTGCCATCAGTGAGGGGAATGGCTACACCTTC. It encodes CAISEGNGYTF.

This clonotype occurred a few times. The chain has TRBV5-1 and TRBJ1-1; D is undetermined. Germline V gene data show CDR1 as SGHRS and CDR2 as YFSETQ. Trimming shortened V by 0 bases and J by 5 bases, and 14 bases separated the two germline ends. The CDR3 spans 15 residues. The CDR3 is CASSLDGSIRTEAFF. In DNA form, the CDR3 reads TGCGCCAGCAGCTTGGATGGCAGCATTCGGACTGAAGCTTTCTTT.

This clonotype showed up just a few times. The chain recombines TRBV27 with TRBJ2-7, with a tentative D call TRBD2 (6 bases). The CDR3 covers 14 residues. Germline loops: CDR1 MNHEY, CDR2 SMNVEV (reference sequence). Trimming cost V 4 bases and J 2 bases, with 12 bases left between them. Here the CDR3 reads CASSSGLTTYEQYF. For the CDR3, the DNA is TGTGCCAGCAGTTCGGGACTTACCACCTACGAGCAGTACTTC.